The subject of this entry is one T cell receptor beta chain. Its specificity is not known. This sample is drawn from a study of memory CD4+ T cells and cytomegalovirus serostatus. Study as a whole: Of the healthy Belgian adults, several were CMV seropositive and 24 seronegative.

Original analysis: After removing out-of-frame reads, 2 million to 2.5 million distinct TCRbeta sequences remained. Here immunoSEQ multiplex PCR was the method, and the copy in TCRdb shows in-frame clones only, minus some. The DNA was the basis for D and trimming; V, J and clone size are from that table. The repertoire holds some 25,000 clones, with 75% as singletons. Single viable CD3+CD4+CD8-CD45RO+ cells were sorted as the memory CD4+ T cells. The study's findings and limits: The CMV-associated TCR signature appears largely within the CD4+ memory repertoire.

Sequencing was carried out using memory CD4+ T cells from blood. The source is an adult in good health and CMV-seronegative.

Here the CDR3 DNA reads TGTGCCAGCAGCGAACCCCTAGCGGTTGAGCAGTTCTTC. Translation gives CASSEPLAVEQFF. V and J are TRBV7-9 and TRBJ2-1; 7 nucleotides align to TRBD2. Looked up from germline, CDR1 is SEHNR and CDR2 is FQNEAQ (reference sequence). The trim removed 5 bases at V and 9 bases at J, leaving 7 bases unmatched. This CDR3 region has 13 residues.